Here is one T cell receptor beta chain with its context. The data originate from a study of blood T cell repertoires in COVID-19. In the original workflow: Estimates of nucleated cell counts were drawn from the amplification of reference gene primers. This table comes from immunoSEQ multiplex PCR, and its TCRdb copy is limited to in-frame clones, with some not included. D and trimming were read from the DNA, whereas the V and J calls and clone size are those reported in that table. This table has some 240,000 clones, approximately 85% appearing once. Germline CDR1 KGHSH, CDR2 LQKENI. The CDR3 runs to 15 residues. Trimming cost V 6 bases and J 2 bases; bases outside gene matches: 5.

This receptor was taken from a woman aged 55-75 years with active or convalescent COVID-19. This chain connects TRBV18 to TRBJ1-3, with 9 bases identical to TRBD1. Material: peripheral blood. The CDR3 loop reads CASSLNRGPGNTIYF. The CDR3 bases are TGTGCCAGCTCTCTCAACAGGGGGCCTGGAAACACCATATATTTT.